The rows below give T cell receptor beta chains drawn from one sample of a study of T cells after yellow fever vaccination. TCRdb reprocessed the 5' RACE reads via MiXCR and lists one record per CDR3 protein. The sample lists about 320,000 distinct CDR3 sequences; approximately 4% were seen once. The sequences come from PBMCs, collected 15 days after the yellow fever booster vaccination. These receptor sequences come from a man between 18 and 29 years old who received the YFV17D yellow fever vaccine. Both conserved end residues are part of each CDR3. Each record gives: J gene, V gene, CDR3 protein.

j_gene: TRBJ2-3
v_gene: TRBV5-1
CDR3aa: CASSSGGKTDTQYF

j_gene: TRBJ2-1
v_gene: TRBV3-1
CDR3aa: CASRLRNNEQFF

j_gene: TRBJ2-3
v_gene: TRBV29-1
CDR3aa: CSVVPRDTDTQYF

j_gene: TRBJ2-1
v_gene: TRBV15
CDR3aa: CATSGFETVSANEQFF

j_gene: TRBJ1-1
v_gene: TRBV15
CDR3aa: CATSREFGSLAEAFF

j_gene: TRBJ2-2
v_gene: TRBV7-3
CDR3aa: CASSLAGGPNTGELFF

j_gene: TRBJ2-3
v_gene: TRBV5-1
CDR3aa: CASSPAPGGQGTDTQYF

j_gene: TRBJ2-2
v_gene: TRBV6-5
CDR3aa: CASSLGLAKLWTGELFF

j_gene: TRBJ2-5
v_gene: TRBV7-6
CDR3aa: CASSLGSGGPQETQYF

j_gene: TRBJ1-2
v_gene: TRBV19
CDR3aa: CASGSRKPEEGYTF

j_gene: TRBJ2-7
v_gene: TRBV4-1
CDR3aa: CASSQVASPRSYEQYF

j_gene: TRBJ2-3
v_gene: TRBV6-1
CDR3aa: CAGHPGTSGGQAQYF

j_gene: TRBJ2-3
v_gene: TRBV5-1
CDR3aa: CASSLADSTDTQYF

j_gene: TRBJ2-1
v_gene: TRBV27
CDR3aa: CASSLVGQRLEQFF

j_gene: TRBJ2-4
v_gene: TRBV12-3/TRBV12-4
CDR3aa: CASSQGWGGLEMTAKNIQYF

j_gene: TRBJ1-1
v_gene: TRBV20-1
CDR3aa: CSASTGGENTEAFF

j_gene: TRBJ1-6
v_gene: TRBV20-1
CDR3aa: CSARTLASPLHF

j_gene: TRBJ1-1
v_gene: TRBV7-2
CDR3aa: CASSPQDRGRAFF

j_gene: TRBJ2-5
v_gene: TRBV28
CDR3aa: CASTLRETQYF